These 27 T cell receptor beta chains came from one sample sequenced in a study of blood T cell repertoires in COVID-19. Sequenced by immunoSEQ multiplex PCR; TCRdb stores in-frame clones only, minus some. This table has about 170,000 clones, approximately 86% appearing once. Sequencing input: peripheral blood. These receptor sequences come from a woman of 80 years or more with COVID-19, enrolled during active disease.

This clone was seen only once. The chain employs TRBV19 and TRBJ1-1, with a tentative D call TRBD1 (6 bases). This CDR3 comprises 15 residues. Germline CDR1 and CDR2: LNHDA and SQIVND (reference sequence). V shed 6 bases and J shed 0 bases, with 14 bases lying between them. CDR3 nucleotide sequence: TGTGCCAGTAGGAAGACCGGGACACTGAACACTGAAGCTTTCTTT. Amino acids: CASRKTGTLNTEAFF.

This clone was found a few times. The genes are TRBV28 and TRBJ1-5, with unresolved D. The germline CDR1 and CDR2 sequences are MDHEN and SYDVKM. The length of the CDR3 is 12 residues. Trimming shortened V by 6 bases and J by 1 base, and 4 bases separated the two germline ends. This CDR3 reads CASRESNQPQHF. The CDR3 coding sequence is TGTGCCAGCAGGGAGAGCAATCAGCCCCAGCATTTT.

V usage is TRBV5-4 and J usage is TRBJ1-6; TRBD1 matches at 8 bases. This CDR3 region has 14 residues. Germline V gives CDR1 SGHNT, CDR2 YYREEE (reference sequence). The V gene end was trimmed by 2 bases and the J gene end by 7 bases; junction bases not matched to a gene: 2. CDR3: CASSLDRGNSPLHF. CDR3 in DNA: TGTGCCAGCAGCTTAGACAGGGGCAATTCACCCCTCCACTTT.

The chain employs TRBV5-5 and TRBJ2-1; TRBD2 matches at 12 bases. The V segment lost 5 bases and the J segment 6 bases; nucleotides outside the gene matches: 9. The CDR3 is made up of 16 amino acids. Germline CDR1 and CDR2: SGHKS and YYEKEE (reference sequence). CDR3 amino acids: CASSQGLAGQGNEQFF. Written as DNA, the CDR3 is TGTGCCAGCAGTCAAGGACTAGCGGGACAGGGCAATGAGCAGTTCTTC.

The rearrangement joins TRBV19 to TRBJ1-2; TRBD1 aligns across 8 bases. V lost 6 bases, J lost 3 bases, and 9 bases stayed unmatched. Germline V CDR1 and CDR2: LNHDA, SQIVND (reference sequence). The CDR3 runs to 15 residues. This CDR3 is CASSDTGTGYYGYTF. The CDR3 bases are TGTGCCAGTAGCGACACCGGGACAGGATACTATGGCTACACCTTC.

This chain links TRBV10-3 with TRBJ2-5; 13 bases are shared with TRBD2. The germline V gene has CDR1 ENHRY and CDR2 SYGVKD. Trimming at V came to 3 bases and at J to 8 bases, leaving 3 bases not matched to a gene. There are 14 residues in the CDR3. The CDR3 is CAISDGLAGDTQYF. The CDR3 nucleotides are TGTGCCATCAGTGATGGACTAGCGGGAGACACCCAGTACTTC.

The chain uses TRBV29-1 and TRBJ2-6; no definite D call. V gave up 3 bases and J gave up 3 bases, with 3 bases separating them. The germline V gene encodes CDR1 SQVTM and CDR2 ANQGSEA. This CDR3 has 12 amino acids. CDR3 nucleotide sequence: TGCAGCGTTGACAGTGGGGCCAACGTCCTGACTTTC. This sequence encodes CSVDSGANVLTF.

V gene TRBV18 combines with J gene TRBJ1-1, with 9 bases fitting TRBD1. This CDR3 spans 14 amino acids. CDR1 is KGHSH, CDR2 LQKENI, per germline. V lost 4 bases and J lost 1; bases outside the gene matches: 1. This chain's CDR3 is CASSRGQGNTEAFF. CDR3 coding DNA: TGTGCCAGCTCACGGGGACAGGGGAACACTGAAGCTTTCTTT.

The genes are TRBV19 and TRBJ1-1, with 7 bases matching TRBD1. From germline, CDR1 is LNHDA and CDR2 SQIVND (reference sequence). This CDR3 contains 16 residues. V lost 5 bases and J lost 4; bases outside the gene matches: 13. CDR3 nucleotides: TGTGCCAGTAGTGCAACGACAGGGTTGGGTGGCACTGAAGCTTTCTTT. Translated: CASSATTGLGGTEAFF.

This clone turned up a few times. The chain joins TRBV7-9 to TRBJ1-1; D is undetermined. Germline V CDR1 and CDR2: SEHNR, FQNEAQ (reference sequence). The germline V and J ends were trimmed by 5 bases and 11 bases, with 21 bases remaining between them. The length of the CDR3 is 14 residues. The CDR3 DNA reads as TGTGCCAGCAGCCTCGACCGGGCCCAGAGGGTGGCTTTCTTT. Its protein product is CASSLDRAQRVAFF.

V is TRBV4-3 and J is TRBJ1-2; weak D call: TRBD1 (6 bases). The CDR3 runs to 16 residues. The germline V gene has CDR1 LGHNA and CDR2 YSLEER. Trimming shortened V by 4 bases and J by 4 bases, and 19 bases separated the two germline ends. The CDR3 nucleotides read TGCGCCAGCAGCCCCGAGGCAGGGGCGCCTAGCTATGGCTACACCTTC. Its translation is CASSPEAGAPSYGYTF.

The gene calls are TRBV6-2 or TRBV6-3 and TRBJ1-2; tentative D call: TRBD1 (6 bases). Germline lookup yields CDR1 MNHEY and CDR2 SVGEGT. V was trimmed by 6 bases and J by 4 bases, leaving 21 bases between them. The CDR3 consists of 16 residues. The CDR3 region is CASSPTKQGTAYGYTF. The CDR3 DNA sequence: TGTGCCAGCAGCCCTACCAAACAGGGAACGGCCTATGGCTACACCTTC.

The count of this clone is one. The chain joins TRBV6-5 to TRBJ1-1, with D uncertain. V was trimmed by 6 bases and J by 3 bases, leaving 17 bases between them. The CDR3 is 15 amino acids. Per the germline V gene, CDR1 is MNHEY and CDR2 is SVGAGI. The CDR3 reads CASSLLSSRDTEAFF. DNA of the CDR3: TGTGCCAGCAGCCTGTTAAGTTCGCGTGACACTGAAGCTTTCTTT.

This chain links TRBV7-3 with TRBJ2-3; TRBD1 aligns across 7 bases. There are 13 residues in the CDR3. CDR1 and CDR2 from the germline V gene are SGHTA and FQGTGA. V trimming: 5 bases; J trimming: 3 bases; junction bases outside the gene matches: 2. The CDR3 nucleotides are TGTGCCAGCAGCCGGGACAGAACAGATACGCAGTATTTT. It codes for CASSRDRTDTQYF.

The genes are TRBV5-1 and TRBJ1-4; D is perhaps TRBD1 (6 bases). The CDR3 totals 14 residues. V was pared by 2 bases and J by 7 bases, with 12 bases between. Germline loops: CDR1 SGHRS, CDR2 YFSETQ. CDR3 in DNA: TGCGCCAGCAGCTTTGGGACAATCCGTGAAAAACTGTTTTTT. It is translated as CASSFGTIREKLFF.

This sequence joins TRBV19 and TRBJ2-3, with a tentative D call TRBD2 (5 bases). Trimming cost V 0 bases and J 3 bases, with 7 bases left between them. The CDR3 length is 14 residues. Germline CDR1 is LNHDA and CDR2 is SQIVND (reference sequence). The CDR3 protein is CASSIDERTDTQYF. DNA of the CDR3: TGTGCCAGTAGTATAGATGAGCGGACAGATACGCAGTATTTT. Full variable domain (missing parts from reference TRBV19 and TRBJ2-3): DGGITQSPKYLFRKEGQNVTLSCEQNLNHDAMYWYRQDPGQGLRLIYYSQIVNDFQKGDIAEGYSVSREKKESFPLTVTSAQKNPTAFYLCASSIDERTDTQYFGPGTRLTVL.

The table lists this clone with a few counts. J is TRBJ1-2 and V is TRBV28; 7 bases are a match to TRBD1. V dropped 9 bases and J dropped 4; count of bases not matched to a gene: 8. The CDR3 loop spans 13 amino acids. Germline V CDR1 and CDR2: MDHEN, SYDVKM. For the CDR3, the DNA is TGTGCCAGTGAAACAGGGGAGCGCTATGGCTACACCTTC. This translates into CASETGERYGYTF.

The CDR3 coding sequence is TGTGCCAGCAGTTTGGCGACCAGAAGCGGGAACTCCTACAATGAGCAGTTCTTC. Its protein product is CASSLATRSGNSYNEQFF. The chain couples TRBV27 to TRBJ2-1, with 7 bases identical to TRBD2. The CDR3 totals 18 residues. With 3 bases clipped from V and 0 bases from J, the junction kept 11 bases outside the gene matches. From germline, CDR1 is MNHEY and CDR2 SMNVEV (reference sequence).

The rearrangement joins TRBV7-9 to TRBJ1-3, with D hard to call. Germline-derived CDR1 and CDR2 are SEHNR and FQNEAQ (reference sequence). V lost 3 bases, J lost 0 bases, and 9 bases lay in between. The CDR3 covers 15 residues. CDR3 sequence: CASSLWESSGNTIYF. The CDR3 DNA reads TGTGCCAGCAGCTTGTGGGAGAGCTCTGGAAACACCATATATTTT.

The chain is built from TRBV7-2 and TRBJ2-1, with D perhaps matching TRBD2 (5 bases). The germline gives CDR1 SGHTA, CDR2 FQGNSA. The CDR3 runs 14 residues. V was clipped by 2 bases and J by 8 bases, with 13 bases between them. As DNA, the CDR3 is TGTGCCAGCAGCTTAAGATTGCCGCGGGATGAGCAGTTCTTC. Protein sequence: CASSLRLPRDEQFF.

J is TRBJ2-7 and V is TRBV7-2; D call uncertain. Trimming removed 4 bases from V and 1 base from J, with 11 bases in between. The germline gives CDR1 SGHTA, CDR2 FQGNSA. The CDR3 is 14 amino acids. CDR3 in amino acids: CASSSAAVSYEQYF. The DNA for the CDR3 is TGTGCCAGCAGCTCCGCCGCGGTTTCCTACGAGCAGTACTTC.

The genes are TRBV7-2 and TRBJ2-5; tentative D call: TRBD1 (5 bases). Trimming shortened V by 5 bases and J by 1 base, and 8 bases separated the two germline ends. The CDR3 has 13 residues. Germline lookup yields CDR1 SGHTA and CDR2 FQGNSA. The CDR3 sequence: CASSLGPQETQYF. CDR3 bases: TGTGCCAGCAGCCTGGGGCCCCAAGAGACCCAGTACTTC.

J is TRBJ2-5 and V is TRBV7-9, with 13 bases lining up with TRBD2. The CDR3 extends over 15 amino acids. The germline V gene has CDR1 SEHNR and CDR2 FQNEAQ (reference sequence). The V and J ends lost 3 bases and 4 bases, in that order; junction bases with no gene match: 2. CDR3 sequence (DNA): TGTGCCAGCAGCTTGGGACTAGCGGGAACAGAGACCCAGTACTTC. Amino acids: CASSLGLAGTETQYF.

The chain recombines TRBV6-6 with TRBJ1-1; D gene ambiguous. Germline CDR1 is MNHNY and CDR2 is SVGAGI (reference sequence). V was trimmed by 7 bases and J by 0 bases, leaving 12 bases between them. The CDR3 has 14 amino acids. CDR3 region: CASTPRSMNTEAFF. The CDR3 DNA sequence: TGTGCCAGCACCCCGCGGTCCATGAACACTGAAGCTTTCTTT.

The table lists this clone with a count of one. The CDR3 sequence is CAISELVGSSYEQYF. CDR3 DNA sequence: TGTGCCATCAGTGAGTTAGTCGGGAGCTCCTACGAGCAGTACTTC. The rearrangement uses TRBV10-3 and TRBJ2-7; D is possibly TRBD2 (6 bases). With 1 base removed from V and 0 bases from J, the gap between germline ends came to 10 bases. CDR3 length: 15 amino acids. Germline lookup yields CDR1 ENHRY and CDR2 SYGVKD.

V usage is TRBV7-9 and J usage is TRBJ2-1; 9 bases agree with TRBD1. This CDR3 has 16 amino acids. Losses at the gene ends were 1 base for V and 5 bases for J; bases not matched to a gene: 6. Per the germline V gene, CDR1 is SEHNR and CDR2 is FQNEAQ (reference sequence). CDR3 loop: CASSLVRGQGNNEQFF. CDR3 coding DNA: TGTGCCAGCAGCTTAGTGAGGGGACAGGGAAACAATGAGCAGTTCTTC.

The CDR3 sequence is CASRSLAERYF. CDR3 DNA: TGTGCCAGCAGGTCCCTAGCGGAAAGGTATTTT. The V gene is TRBV28, the J gene TRBJ2-3; 7 bases are a match to TRBD2. The V segment lost 6 bases and the J segment 14 bases; nucleotides outside the gene matches: 8. Germline values: CDR1 MDHEN, CDR2 SYDVKM. CDR3 length: 11 amino acids.